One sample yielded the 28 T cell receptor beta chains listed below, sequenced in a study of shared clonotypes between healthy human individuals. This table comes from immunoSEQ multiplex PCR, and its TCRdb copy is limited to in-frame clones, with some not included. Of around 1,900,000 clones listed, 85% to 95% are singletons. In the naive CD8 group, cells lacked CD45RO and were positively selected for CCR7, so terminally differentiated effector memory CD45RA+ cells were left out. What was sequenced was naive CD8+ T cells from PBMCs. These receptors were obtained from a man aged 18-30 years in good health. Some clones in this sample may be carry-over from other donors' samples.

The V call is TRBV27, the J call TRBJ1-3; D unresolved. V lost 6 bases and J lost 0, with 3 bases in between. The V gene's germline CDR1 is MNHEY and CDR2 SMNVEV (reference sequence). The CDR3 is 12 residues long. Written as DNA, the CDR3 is TGTGCCAGCAGGAGCTCTGGAAACACCATATATTTT. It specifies CASRSSGNTIYF.

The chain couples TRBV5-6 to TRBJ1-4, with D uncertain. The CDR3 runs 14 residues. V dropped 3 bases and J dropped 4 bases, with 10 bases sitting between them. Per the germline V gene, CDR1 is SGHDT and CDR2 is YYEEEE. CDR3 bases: TGTGCCAGCAGCTCCGACCCGGGTAATGAAAAACTGTTTTTT. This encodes CASSSDPGNEKLFF. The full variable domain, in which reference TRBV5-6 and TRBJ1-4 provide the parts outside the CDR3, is DAGVTQSPTHLIKTRGQQVTLRCSPKSGHDTVSWYQQALGQGPQFIFQYYEEEERQRGNFPDRFSGHQFPNYSSELNVNALLLGDSALYLCASSSDPGNEKLFFGSGTQLSVL.

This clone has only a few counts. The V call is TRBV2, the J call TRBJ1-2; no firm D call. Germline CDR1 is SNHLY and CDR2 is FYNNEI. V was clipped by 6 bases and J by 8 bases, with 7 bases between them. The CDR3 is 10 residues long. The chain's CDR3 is CASREMGYTF. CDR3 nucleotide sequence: TGTGCCAGCAGGGAAATGGGCTACACCTTC. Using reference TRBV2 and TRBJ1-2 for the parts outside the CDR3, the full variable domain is EPEVTQTPSHQVTQMGQEVILRCVPISNHLYFYWYRQILGQKVEFLVSFYNNEISEKSEIFDDQFSVERPDGSNFTLKIRSTKLEDSAMYFCASREMGYTFGSGTRLTVV.

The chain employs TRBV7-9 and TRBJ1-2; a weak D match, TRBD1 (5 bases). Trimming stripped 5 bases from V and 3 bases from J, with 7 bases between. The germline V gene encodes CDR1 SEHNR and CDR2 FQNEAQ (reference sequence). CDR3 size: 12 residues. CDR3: CASSPQDYGYTF. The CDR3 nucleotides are TGTGCCAGCAGCCCACAGGACTATGGCTACACCTTC.

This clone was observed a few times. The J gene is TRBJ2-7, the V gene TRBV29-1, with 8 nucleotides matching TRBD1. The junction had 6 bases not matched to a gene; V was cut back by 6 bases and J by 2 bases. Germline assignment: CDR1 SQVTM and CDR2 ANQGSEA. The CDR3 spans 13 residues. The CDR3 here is CSVDGQGTYEQYF. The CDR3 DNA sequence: TGCAGCGTCGATGGACAGGGTACCTACGAGCAGTACTTC.

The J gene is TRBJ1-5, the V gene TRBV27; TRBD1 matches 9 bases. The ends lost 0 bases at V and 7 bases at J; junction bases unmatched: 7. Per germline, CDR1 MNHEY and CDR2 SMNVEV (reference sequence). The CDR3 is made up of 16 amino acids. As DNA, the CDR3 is TGTGCCAGCAGTTTATCACGGACAGGGGCGGACCAGCCCCAGCATTTT. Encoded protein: CASSLSRTGADQPQHF.

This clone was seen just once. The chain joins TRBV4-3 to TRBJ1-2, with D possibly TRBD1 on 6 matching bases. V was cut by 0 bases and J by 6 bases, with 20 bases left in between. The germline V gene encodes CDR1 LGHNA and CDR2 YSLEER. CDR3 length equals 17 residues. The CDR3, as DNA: TGCGCCAGCAGCCAAGATAACTGGCGTAACAGGGTAGATGGCTACACCTTC. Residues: CASSQDNWRNRVDGYTF.

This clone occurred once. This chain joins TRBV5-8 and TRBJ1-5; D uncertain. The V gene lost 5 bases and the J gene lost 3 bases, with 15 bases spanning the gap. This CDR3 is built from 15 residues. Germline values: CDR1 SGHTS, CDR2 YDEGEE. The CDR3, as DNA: TGTGCCAGCAGGATATGGAGGGAAAACAATCAGCCCCAGCATTTT. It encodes CASRIWRENNQPQHF.

The CDR3 nucleotides read TGTGCCAGCAGCTTAGAGGCAGGGGCCTACGAGCAGTACTTC. Its protein product is CASSLEAGAYEQYF. This chain joins TRBV7-8 and TRBJ2-7; D may be TRBD1 (6 bases). This CDR3 region has 14 residues. Deletions cut 1 base from V and 2 bases from J, with 9 bases between. CDR1 and CDR2 from the germline V gene are SGHVS and FQNEAQ.

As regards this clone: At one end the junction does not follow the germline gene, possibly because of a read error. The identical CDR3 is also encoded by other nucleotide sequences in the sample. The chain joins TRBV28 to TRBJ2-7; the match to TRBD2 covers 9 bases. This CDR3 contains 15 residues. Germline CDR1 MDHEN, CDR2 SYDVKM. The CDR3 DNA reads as TGTGCCAGCAGCTTATCCACGGGACTAGCTGGCGAGCAGTACTTC. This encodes CASSLSTGLAGEQYF.

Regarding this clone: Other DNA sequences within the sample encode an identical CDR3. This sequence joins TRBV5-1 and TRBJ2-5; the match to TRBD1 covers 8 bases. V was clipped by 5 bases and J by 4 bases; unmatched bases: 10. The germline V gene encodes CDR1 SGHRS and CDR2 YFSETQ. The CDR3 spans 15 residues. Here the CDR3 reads CASSHQGQGGETQYF. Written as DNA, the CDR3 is TGCGCCAGCAGTCACCAAGGACAGGGCGGAGAGACCCAGTACTTC. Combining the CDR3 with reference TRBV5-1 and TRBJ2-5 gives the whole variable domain KAGVTQTPRYLIKTRGQQVTLSCSPISGHRSVSWYQQTPGQGLQFLFEYFSETQRNKGNFPGRFSGRQFSNSRSEMNVSTLELGDSALYLCASSHQGQGGETQYFGPGTRLLVL.

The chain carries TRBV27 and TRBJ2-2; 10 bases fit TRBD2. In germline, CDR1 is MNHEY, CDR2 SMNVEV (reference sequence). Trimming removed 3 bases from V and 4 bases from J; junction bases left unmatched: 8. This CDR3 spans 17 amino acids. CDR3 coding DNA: TGTGCCAGCAGTTTTCAGACTAGCGGGTGGGTCACCGGGGAGCTGTTTTTT. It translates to CASSFQTSGWVTGELFF.

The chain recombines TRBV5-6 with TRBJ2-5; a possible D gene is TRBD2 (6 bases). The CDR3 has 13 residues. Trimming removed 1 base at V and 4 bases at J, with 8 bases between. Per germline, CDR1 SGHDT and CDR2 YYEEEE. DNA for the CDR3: TGTGCCAGCAGCTTGTTGCGGGGAGAGACCCAGTACTTC. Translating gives CASSLLRGETQYF.

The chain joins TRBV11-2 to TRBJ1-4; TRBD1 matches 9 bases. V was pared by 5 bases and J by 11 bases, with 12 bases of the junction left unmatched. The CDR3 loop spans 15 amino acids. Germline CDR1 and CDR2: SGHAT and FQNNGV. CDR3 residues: CASSPSPGTGFKLFF. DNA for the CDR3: TGTGCCAGCAGCCCCAGTCCCGGGACAGGGTTCAAACTGTTTTTT.

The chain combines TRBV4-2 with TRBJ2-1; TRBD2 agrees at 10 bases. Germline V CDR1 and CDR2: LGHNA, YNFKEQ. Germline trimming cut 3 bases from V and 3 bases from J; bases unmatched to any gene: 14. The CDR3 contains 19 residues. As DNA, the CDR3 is TGTGCCAGCAGCCAGGAGATTTTCCTAGCGGGAGAACACTACAATGAGCAGTTCTTC. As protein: CASSQEIFLAGEHYNEQFF.

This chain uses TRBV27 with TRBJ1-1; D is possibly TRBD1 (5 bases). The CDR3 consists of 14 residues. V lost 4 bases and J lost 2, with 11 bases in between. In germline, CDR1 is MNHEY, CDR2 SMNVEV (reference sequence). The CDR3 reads CASSSIGVNTEAFF. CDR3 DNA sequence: TGTGCCAGCAGTTCAATAGGGGTAAACACTGAAGCTTTCTTT.

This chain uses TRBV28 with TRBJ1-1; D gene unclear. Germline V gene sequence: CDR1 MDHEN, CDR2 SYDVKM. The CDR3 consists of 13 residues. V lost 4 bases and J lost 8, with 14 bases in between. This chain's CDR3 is CASSSMNGMEAFF. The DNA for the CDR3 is TGTGCCAGCAGTTCTATGAACGGGATGGAAGCTTTCTTT.

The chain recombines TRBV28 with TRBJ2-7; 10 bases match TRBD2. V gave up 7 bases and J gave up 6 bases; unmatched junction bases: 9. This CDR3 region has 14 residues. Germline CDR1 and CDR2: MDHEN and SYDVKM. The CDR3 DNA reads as TGTGCCAGCAAGCTAGCGGGAGATAGATCCGAGCAGTACTTC. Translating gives CASKLAGDRSEQYF.

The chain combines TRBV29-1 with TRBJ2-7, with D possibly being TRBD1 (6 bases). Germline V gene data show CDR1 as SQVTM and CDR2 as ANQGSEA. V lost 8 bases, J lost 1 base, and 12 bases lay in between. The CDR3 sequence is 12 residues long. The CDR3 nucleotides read TGCAGCATTCGGGACATATCCTACGAGCAGTACTTC. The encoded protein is CSIRDISYEQYF.

The CDR3 DNA follows: TGTGCCAGCAGCCCCAGGGGACTAGCGGGAGTCGACACCGGGGAGCTGTTTTTT. Protein sequence: CASSPRGLAGVDTGELFF. The gene calls are TRBV11-2 and TRBJ2-2; 14 nucleotides align to TRBD2. Per the germline V gene, CDR1 is SGHAT and CDR2 is FQNNGV. The CDR3 spans 18 residues. V shed 5 bases, J shed 3 bases, and the junction held 8 bases outside the gene matches. Full variable domain (remainder filled in from reference TRBV11-2 and TRBJ2-2): EAGVAQSPRYKIIEKRQSVAFWCNPISGHATLYWYQQILGQGPKLLIQFQNNGVVDDSQLPKDRFSAERLKGVDSTLKIQPAKLEDSAVYLCASSPRGLAGVDTGELFFGEGSRLTVL.

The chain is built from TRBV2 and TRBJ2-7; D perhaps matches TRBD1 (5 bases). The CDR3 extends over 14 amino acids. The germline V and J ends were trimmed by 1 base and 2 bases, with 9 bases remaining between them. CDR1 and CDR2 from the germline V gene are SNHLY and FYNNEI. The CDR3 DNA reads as TGTGCCAGCAGTGAAGTGACAGAGACCTACGAGCAGTACTTC. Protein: CASSEVTETYEQYF.

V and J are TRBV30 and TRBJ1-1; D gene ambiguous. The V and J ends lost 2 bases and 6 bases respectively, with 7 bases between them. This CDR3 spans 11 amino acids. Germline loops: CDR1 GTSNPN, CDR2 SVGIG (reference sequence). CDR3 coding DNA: TGTGCCTGGAGTCCAGACGCTGAAGCTTTCTTT. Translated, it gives CAWSPDAEAFF.

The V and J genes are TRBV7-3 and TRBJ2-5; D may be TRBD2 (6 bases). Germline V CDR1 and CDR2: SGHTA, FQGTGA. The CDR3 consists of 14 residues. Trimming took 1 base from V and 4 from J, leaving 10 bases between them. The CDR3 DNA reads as TGTGCCAGCAGCTTAATTGGTAGCGGAGAGACCCAGTACTTC. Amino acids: CASSLIGSGETQYF. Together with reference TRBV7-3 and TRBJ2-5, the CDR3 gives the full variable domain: GAGVSQTPSNKVTEKGKYVELRCDPISGHTALYWYRQSLGQGPEFLIYFQGTGAADDSGLPNDRFFAVRPEGSVSTLKIQRTERGDSAVYLCASSLIGSGETQYFGPGTRLLVL.

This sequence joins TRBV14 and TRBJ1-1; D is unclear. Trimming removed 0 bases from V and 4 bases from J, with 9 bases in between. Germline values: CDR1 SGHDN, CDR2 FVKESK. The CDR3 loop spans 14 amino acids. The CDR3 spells CASSQDQRGTEAFF. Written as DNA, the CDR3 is TGTGCCAGCAGCCAAGATCAGAGAGGCACTGAAGCTTTCTTT.

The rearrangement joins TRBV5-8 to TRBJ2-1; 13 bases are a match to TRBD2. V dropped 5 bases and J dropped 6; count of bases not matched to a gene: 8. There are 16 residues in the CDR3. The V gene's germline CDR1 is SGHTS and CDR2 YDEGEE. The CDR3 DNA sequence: TGTGCCAGCAGTTTCTGGACTAGCGGGAGTCTCAATGAGCAGTTCTTC. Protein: CASSFWTSGSLNEQFF.

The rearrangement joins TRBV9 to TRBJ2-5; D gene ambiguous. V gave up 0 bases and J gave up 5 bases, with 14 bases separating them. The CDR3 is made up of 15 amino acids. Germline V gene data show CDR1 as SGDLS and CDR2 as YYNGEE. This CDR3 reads CASSVVGGAKETQYF. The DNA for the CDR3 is TGTGCCAGCAGCGTAGTCGGCGGAGCAAAGGAGACCCAGTACTTC.

CDR3 residues: CASSSTSSSYNEQFF. CDR3 nucleotides: TGTGCCAGCAGCTCAACCTCAAGCTCCTACAATGAGCAGTTCTTC. The chain carries TRBV7-3 and TRBJ2-1, with no clear D. The CDR3 totals 15 residues. The germline V gene encodes CDR1 SGHTA and CDR2 FQGTGA. Trimming took 4 bases from V and 0 from J, leaving 10 bases between them.

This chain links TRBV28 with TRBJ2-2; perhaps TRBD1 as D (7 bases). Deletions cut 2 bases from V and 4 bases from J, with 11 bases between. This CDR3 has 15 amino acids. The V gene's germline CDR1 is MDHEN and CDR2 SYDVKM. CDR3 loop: CASSLTQGGTGELFF. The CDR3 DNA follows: TGTGCCAGCAGTTTAACTCAGGGGGGCACCGGGGAGCTGTTTTTT.